Here is one TCR beta chain with its context. Its antigen is undetermined. The sample originates from a study of blood T cells in healthy people across ages. Study-wide results and limits: TCR beta diversity per million T cells fell roughly linearly with age.

The CDR3 is 14 residues long. Germline-derived CDR1 and CDR2 are MNHNS and SASEGT. V was clipped by 5 bases and J by 0 bases, with 7 bases between them. Next came a second PCR, run for roughly 6 to 11 cycles, which used a sample-barcoded 5' primer along with a J-beta primer mix. TCRdb redid the calling of the 5' RACE reads with MiXCR, one entry per CDR3 protein. The sample shows 900,000 to 950,000 distinct CDR3 sequences, approximately 32% of them seen only once. These data were also reused for a study on T cells of mothers and their children. That paper notes: Overlap in related mother-child pairs always slightly exceeded unrelated pairs, never significantly.

The specimen was blood. The rearrangement joins TRBV6-1 to TRBJ1-4; D unclear. The origin of this receptor is a woman aged 35 to 49 in good health. CDR3 bases: TGTGCCAGCAGTTCCCACGCAACTAATGAAAAACTGTTTTTT. Translating gives CASSSHATNEKLFF.